Included here is one T cell receptor (beta chain) sequence, with context. This clonotype was seen many times. It has no known antigen specificity. Nothing much larger sits one base from this clone, and base qualities are not available. The source of the sample is a study of regulatory T cells in long-lasting Graves disease (dated by TCRdb to the early 2020s). Regarding the study in general: Patients with newly diagnosed Graves' disease had been on antithyroid drugs for under 3 months. Persistent Graves' disease patients were compared with newly diagnosed Graves' disease patients by peripheral blood TCR sequencing and RNA sequencing. The study was registered as a clinical trial and conducted in China. TCR sequencing covered around 13 persistent and 20 newly diagnosed Graves' disease patients, some 33 samples in total.

Deletion took 5 bases off V and 1 base off J, with a span of 5 bases between the germline ends. The CDR3 runs 13 amino acids, cysteine and phenylalanine included. The DNA shown is the 39-base CDR3, in frame from base 1. The germline V gene (reference sequence) gives CDR1 as MNHEY and CDR2 as SMNVEV. This specimen's time point label, interpreted: newly diagnosed GD, antithyroid drugs for less than 3 months. RNA was extracted from PBMCs in TRIzol for both TCR sequencing and RNA sequencing. Graves' disease was diagnosed according to American Thyroid Association guidelines. The patients came from an endocrinology department in Xi'an, China. Each patient gave 7.5 to 10 milliliters of peripheral blood, collected in an EDTA anticoagulant tube. Ficoll Paque Plus density gradient separation was used to isolate PBMCs, and no further T cell sorting was performed. RNA quality was checked with an Agilent 2100 Bioanalyzer and agarose gel, and concentration with a NanoDrop 2000.

The library was produced with multiplex PCR. The reads were generated on an Illumina HiSeq 4000. CDR3 regions were amplified by Arm-PCR with iRepertoire HTBI primers to construct TCR beta libraries. Before sequencing, the PCR products underwent gel purification. For the original study's pipeline: Gene usage analysis of CDR3 amino acid clonotypes relied on the 60 to 65 TRBV and more than twelve TRBJ segments identified across samples. COPE and FqMerger were used to merge the filtered high-quality paired reads into contigs. Contigs were aligned with BLAST to IMGT TRBV, TRBD and TRBJ reference genes, and CDR3 was defined per IMGT. Clonotypes above 0.1% frequency were classified as highly expanded clones. Shannon entropy was used to measure repertoire diversity, and the Gini coefficient was used to measure V-J evenness. A clonotype found in more than one individual was treated as public. The public reads were reanalyzed by TCRdb: fastp trimming at Q25, MiXCR alignment, in-frame beta chains only. Rows with one shared CDR3 protein collapse into an entry with the most common genes and DNA. These V and J calls derive from TCRdb rather than the authors' analysis. For this sample the table gives 350,000 to 500,000 distinct CDR3 sequences, of which around 15% were detected only once. The top ten clonotypes cover approximately 17% of the sample.

Results and caveats for the whole study, not just this receptor: Peripheral blood alone was examined, since thyroid tissue, which constituted the primary lesion, could not be accessed. The small sample size was acknowledged by the authors as a limitation that may reduce accuracy. Persistent disease showed preferential use of TRBV28, TRBJ1-2 and TRBJ2-5, whereas newly diagnosed disease favored TRBV20-1 and TRBJ2-1. Only the TCR beta chain was sequenced and analyzed. Persistent patients shared more public clonotypes among themselves (around 3,000) than newly diagnosed patients did (roughly 910). Lower TCR Shannon entropy and fewer highly expanded clones were observed in persistent Graves' disease patients than in newly diagnosed patients, which suggested clonal expansion.

The same sample was also studied in work on T cells in Graves' hyperthyroidism and ophthalmopathy. The second publication reports: Stable Graves' hyperthyroidism was defined as the absence of progression to ophthalmopathy over 18 months of follow-up. Hyperthyroidism patients were newly diagnosed, with disease duration under 2 months, and aged 18 to 65 years. Any patient with an uncontrolled infection, another autoimmune disease, pregnancy or lactation was excluded. Clinical symptoms, serum thyroxine and TRAb, thyroid ultrasound, and orbital computed tomography formed the basis for the diagnoses. For the first round of RT-PCR on the TCR CDR3, the HTBI primer set was used together with the Qiagen OneStep RT-PCR kit. Blood samples also contained most of the expanded thyroid clonotypes (frequency above 0.001), which suggests that blood repertoires may reflect thyroid immune responses. Ophthalmopathy was separated from stable hyperthyroidism by a 13 V-J signature model, with about 86% sensitivity and about 81% specificity obtained in cross-validation and 80%/75% obtained in testing. During validation, the model predicted progression to ophthalmopathy a median of about 6.5 months ahead of onset, with 60% to 71% sensitivity and 72.22% specificity. To identify TCR V-J signatures that set the groups apart, the researchers used a discovery cohort of 95 to 100 patients, made up of roughly 40 with Graves' ophthalmopathy and 57 with stable Graves' hyperthyroidism. Whether ophthalmopathy could be predicted prospectively was tested in an independent validation cohort made up of 18 hyperthyroidism patients plus 17 patients who later progressed to ophthalmopathy. For training and testing, the 95 to 100 patients in the discovery cohort were randomly divided in a 7:3 ratio. In six Graves' hyperthyroidism patients, the study also compared T-cell repertoires from thyroid tissue with T-cell repertoires from blood. Following sampling, methimazole starting at 30 mg daily was given to hyperthyroidism patients, and high-dose intravenous methylprednisolone was given to ophthalmopathy patients. Libraries were constructed in a second round of multiplex PCR, after which size selection and purification were carried out. Paired-end sequencing of the libraries was performed with 100 bp reads on an Illumina HiSeq2000. Raw data were processed with SOAPnuke, discarding reads with adapters, uncalled bases, mean Phred below 15, or no exact constant-primer or identifier match. COPE v1.2.5 was used to merge the high-quality paired reads, and each unique nucleotide sequence was defined as a clonotype. MiTCR v1.1 was used to align the clonotypes against IMGT TRBV, TRBD and TRBJ reference segments. The analysis included only V-J combinations with a frequency above 0.0001, which together covered about 99% of the repertoires. A TCS score was defined as the ratio of F50 (clonal expansion) to E x V (chaos), with BLOSUM62-based TCRdist applied between CDR3 peptides within each V-J. Welch's t-statistics and random forest reduced 500 to 550 V-J features to 13, which were used in a naive Bayes classifier (R e1071). No statistical method was used to set the sample size in advance, and investigators knew the group allocation. The paper describes TCR Vbeta CDR3 sequencing of roughly 130 peripheral blood samples, made up of 43 ophthalmopathy patients, approximately 73 hyperthyroidism patients and 17 progressor patients.

The origin of this receptor is a woman aged 45-60 years with Graves disease. Donor details come from another sample of the same person, matched by shared clones. The V and J segments used are TRBV27 and TRBJ2-2; too little of a D gene remains to name it. This specimen consisted of peripheral blood mononuclear cells (PBMCs), obtained at new diagnosis, from a patient treated with antithyroid drugs. The nucleotide sequence is TGTGCCAGCAGTCCTAGGAACACCGGGGAGCTGTTTTTT. It codes for CASSPRNTGELFF.